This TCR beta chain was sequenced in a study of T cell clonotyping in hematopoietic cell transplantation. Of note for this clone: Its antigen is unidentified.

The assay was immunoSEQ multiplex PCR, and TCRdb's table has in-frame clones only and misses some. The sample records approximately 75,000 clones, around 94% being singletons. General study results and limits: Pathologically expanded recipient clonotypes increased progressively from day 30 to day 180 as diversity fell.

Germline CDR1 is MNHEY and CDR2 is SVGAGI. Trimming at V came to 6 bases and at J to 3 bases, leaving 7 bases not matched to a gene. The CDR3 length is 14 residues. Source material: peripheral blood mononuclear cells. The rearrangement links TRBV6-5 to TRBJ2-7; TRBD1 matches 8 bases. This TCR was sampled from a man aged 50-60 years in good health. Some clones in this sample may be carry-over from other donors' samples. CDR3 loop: CASRTGTGLYEQYF. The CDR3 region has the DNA TGTGCCAGCAGAACCGGGACAGGACTCTACGAGCAGTACTTC.